This TCR beta chain emerged from a study of shared clonotypes between healthy human individuals. The CDR3 has 12 amino acids. The germline gives CDR1 ENHRY, CDR2 SYGVKD. V lost 4 bases to trimming and J lost 5 bases, with 9 bases between them. Sequencing was performed with immunoSEQ multiplex PCR; in TCRdb, only in-frame clones are kept and a portion is missing. The sample has about 1 million clones, 78% seen once; the top ten hold 0.4% to 0.55%. Material: memory CD4+ T cells from PBMCs. Subset meaning: CD45RA-negative fraction. The chain recombines TRBV10-3 with TRBJ2-7, with D perhaps given as TRBD1 or TRBD2 (5 bases each). The TCR comes from a man younger than 30 in good health. Some clones in this sample may be carry-over from other donors' samples. This CDR3 reads CAISGGGNEQYF. In nucleotides, the CDR3 is TGTGCCATCAGTGGTGGGGGTAACGAGCAGTACTTC.